Detailed here is one T cell receptor (beta chain). This sample was included in a study of blood T cell repertoires in COVID-19. Across the whole study: Acute and convalescent COVID-19 specimens originated in the United States, Italy and Spain. Sample material is recorded as cDNA or gDNA derived from T cells, B-cell-depleted T cells, or PBMCs.

The CDR3 loop spans 11 amino acids. CDR1 is LGHDT and CDR2 is YNNKEL in the germline V gene (reference sequence). V lost 1 base and J 9 bases, leaving 4 bases between the germline ends. In the original processing: Reference gene primer amplification yielded estimated nucleated cell counts. The method was immunoSEQ multiplex PCR; TCRdb's version includes in-frame clones alone and lacks a portion of them. V, J and clone size derive from that table, while D and trimming were established from the DNA sequence. Among 140,000 to 150,000 clones, roughly 81% were seen once, and the ten largest hold 6.5% to 8.5%.

This TCR was sampled from a human donor with acute or convalescent COVID-19. The donor label of this sample is uncertain. The sequenced material came from peripheral blood. The chain links TRBV3-1 (or the pseudogene TRBV3-2) to TRBJ1-5; D remains unclear. The CDR3 here is CASSQGGPQHF. The CDR3 bases are TGTGCCAGCAGCCAAGGAGGGCCCCAGCATTTT.